This is a list of T cell receptor beta chains from one sample in a study of T-cell reconstitution after alpha-beta-depleted transplantation in children. TCRdb called the PCR reads again in MiXCR, with one record for every CDR3 protein. The sample yields nearly 200,000 distinct CDR3 sequences, around 5.9% seen once. The sample was PBMCs, taken before TCRalphabeta/CD19-depleted stem cell transplant. The source of these receptors is a girl less than two years old with combined immunodeficiency, due to receive a stem cell transplant. CDR3s include the opening cysteine and the closing phenylalanine or tryptophan. Fields, in order: D gene, clone size, V gene, J gene, CDR3 DNA, CDR3 protein. D genes are given only for firm matches. Clone size, where shown, is once, few, many, or a class for clones that have expanded.

D: TRBD2; size: many; V: TRBV5-1; J: TRBJ2-3; DNA: TGCGCCAGCAGCCTGGGACTAGCGTCAGATACGCAGTATTTT; CDR3: CASSLGLASDTQYF
D: TRBD1; size: many; V: TRBV29-1; J: TRBJ2-3; DNA: TGCAGCGTTGAGCCGGGACAGGGATTCACAGATACGCAGTATTTT; CDR3: CSVEPGQGFTDTQYF
D: TRBD2; size: -; V: TRBV2; J: TRBJ2-3; DNA: TGTGCCTTCAGTTTATCTAGCGGGGGTTCCCTTGGTAGCACAGATACGCAGTATTTT; CDR3: CAFSLSSGGSLGSTDTQYF
D: -; size: many; V: TRBV30; J: TRBJ2-5; DNA: TGTGCCTGGAGTGTACGCGAGACCCAGTACTTC; CDR3: CAWSVRETQYF
D: TRBD2; size: many; V: TRBV27; J: TRBJ2-1; DNA: TGTGCCAGCAGTTTATTTAGCGGGAGTAGGGGCAATGAGCAGTTCTTC; CDR3: CASSLFSGSRGNEQFF
D: -; size: many; V: TRBV6-5; J: TRBJ2-7; DNA: TGTGCCAGCAGTTACCCGGACACCTACGAGCAGTACTTC; CDR3: CASSYPDTYEQYF
D: -; size: many; V: TRBV7-2; J: TRBJ2-3; DNA: TGTGCCAGCAGCTACCGGTGGGCTAACACAGATACGCAGTATTTT; CDR3: CASSYRWANTDTQYF
D: -; size: many; V: TRBV3-1; J: TRBJ2-7; DNA: TGTGCCAGCAGCCAAGAAACCCCCCGACGGTCCTACGAGCAGTACTTC; CDR3: CASSQETPRRSYEQYF
D: TRBD1; size: many; V: TRBV29-1; J: TRBJ2-1; DNA: TGCAGCGTTGATAGACAGGGGGGTGAGCAGTTCTTC; CDR3: CSVDRQGGEQFF
D: -; size: many; V: TRBV12-3/TRBV12-4; J: TRBJ2-7; DNA: TGTGCCAGCAGTTTAAGGAACTACGAGCAGTACTTC; CDR3: CASSLRNYEQYF
D: -; size: many; V: TRBV4-3; J: TRBJ2-3; DNA: TGCGCCAGCAGCCAAGAACGGGGGGCTAGATCTTACACAGATACGCAGTATTTT; CDR3: CASSQERGARSYTDTQYF
D: TRBD1; size: many; V: TRBV4-1; J: TRBJ1-2; DNA: TGCGCCAGCAGCCAAGATCAGGGGGGCCTATATGGCTACACCTTC; CDR3: CASSQDQGGLYGYTF
D: -; size: many; V: TRBV6-5; J: TRBJ2-1; DNA: TGTGCCAGCAGTTACGGGGGTCTTGAGCAGTTCTTC; CDR3: CASSYGGLEQFF
D: TRBD2; size: many; V: TRBV7-9; J: TRBJ2-7; DNA: TGTGCCAGCAGCCTTAGCGGGGGACTAGCGCTAACCTACGAGCAGTACTTC; CDR3: CASSLSGGLALTYEQYF
D: -; size: -; V: TRBV29-1; J: TRBJ2-7; DNA: TGCAGCGTTGCGGGCCGAAGCTCCTACGAGCAGTACTTC; CDR3: CSVAGRSSYEQYF
D: TRBD1; size: many; V: TRBV29-1; J: TRBJ2-2; DNA: TGCAGCGTTCACCCGGGACAGGGGTCCGCCGGGGAGCTGTTTTTT; CDR3: CSVHPGQGSAGELFF
D: -; size: many; V: TRBV2; J: TRBJ2-7; DNA: TGTGCCAGCAGTGACCCGAGGGACATCACCTACGAGCAGTACTTC; CDR3: CASSDPRDITYEQYF
D: TRBD2; size: -; V: TRBV7-2; J: TRBJ2-1; DNA: TGTGCCAGCAGCCTCGGACTAGCGGCCTCCTACAATGAGCAGTTCTTC; CDR3: CASSLGLAASYNEQFF
D: TRBD1; size: -; V: TRBV14; J: TRBJ1-2; DNA: TGTGCCAGCAGCCAAGTTTCGACTGGGACAGGGCCGTACACCTTC; CDR3: CASSQVSTGTGPYTF
D: -; size: many; V: TRBV6-2/TRBV6-3; J: TRBJ1-2; DNA: TGTGCCAGCAGATCTGACAGGATCACTGGCTACACCTTC; CDR3: CASRSDRITGYTF
D: TRBD2; size: many; V: TRBV29-1; J: TRBJ2-7; DNA: TGCAGCGTTGTCGATGGGACTAGCGTCTACGAGCAGTACTTC; CDR3: CSVVDGTSVYEQYF
D: TRBD1; size: many; V: TRBV7-7; J: TRBJ1-4; DNA: TGTGCCAGCAGCCCTGGGACAGGGGGGAATGAAAAACTGTTTTTT; CDR3: CASSPGTGGNEKLFF